This T cell receptor beta chain was sequenced for a study of T cells expressing NK-cell markers (dated by TCRdb to 2018 to 2020). Context from the whole study: Three sorted T-cell subsets (CD3+CD56+NKG2C+, CD3+CD56+NKG2C- and CD3+CD56-NKG2C+) from under ten donors had their TCR beta-chain repertoires profiled. Of the eight sequenced donors, seven were found to be HCMV-seropositive and one was found to be HCMV-seronegative. Illumina HiSeq 2000/2500, MiSeq or NextSeq was used to sequence libraries as 2 x 150 bp reads. Randomly selected healthy volunteers, three men and five women, were used as the eight sequenced donors.

A commercial ELISA kit detecting HCMV-specific IgG in serum was used to determine HCMV serostatus. Peripheral blood mononuclear cells were isolated from blood by Ficoll density gradient centrifugation. Including cysteine and phenylalanine, the CDR3 has 15 amino acids. No DNA sequence is on record. CDR1 and CDR2, per the germline V gene, are SGHAT and FQNNGV. Study-wide conclusions, independent of this receptor: Whether the expanded NKG2C-expressing T cell clones were specific for HCMV antigens remained unclear. In more than five donors, the dominant CD3+CD56+NKG2C+ clonotypes were found to rank among the top 10 CD8+ clonotypes and to make up about 1.0-7.0% of CD8+ T cells. Those dominant clonotypes were again the most abundant among CD3+CD56-NKG2C+ cells in four donors, at about 28.3-65%.

A word on this clonotype: It has no known antigen specificity.

Instrument on record: Illumina HiSeq 2000. TCR beta cDNA libraries were made by 5'RACE template switching that added a universal primer site and unique molecular identifiers. cDNA synthesis was primed from the TCR beta constant segment, followed by two successive PCR amplification steps. The original methods were these. MIGEC was used to demultiplex reads and group reads by UMI, and MiTCR was used to assemble and quantify clonotypes. To remove erroneous sequences, TCR cDNA sequences were retained only when supported by two or more reads. The tcR package was used for downstream repertoire analysis, with clonotypes matched between fractions based on CDR3 nucleotide sequence plus V segment. VDJmatch was used to annotate antigen specificity against VDJdb, with one amino acid substitution in CDR3 permitted. TCRdb reprocessed the reads; each CDR3 protein sequence makes one entry, and DNA is unavailable. Clone size and V and J calls follow TCRdb, not the original study. Per the sample table, the count is a few hundred thousand distinct CDR3 sequences. Of the sample, approximately 3.6% falls within the top ten clones.

Recombination joined TRBV11-2 with TRBJ1-6. Sample: blood T cells: a sorted CD56 or NKG2C T cell subset, CD4+ or CD8+ T cells, or bulk PBMC T cells (not recorded which). This sequence originates from a man between 18 and 35 years old in good health. Donor details come from another sample of the same person, matched by shared clones. The CDR3 sequence is CASSLERGGPSPLHF.